This T cell receptor beta chain is from a study of blood T cell repertoires in COVID-19. About the research overall: Samples of COVID-19 (acute and convalescent) were obtained from the United States, Italy and Spain. In each case, the material was cDNA or gDNA derived from T cells, B-cell-depleted T cells, or PBMCs.

The CDR3 contains 11 residues. Trimming took off 1 base at V and 4 bases at J, with 4 bases between the two ends. Germline CDR1 DFQATT, CDR2 SNEGSKA (reference sequence). In the original processing: Nucleated cell counts were estimated from reference gene primer amplification. TCRdb keeps only in-frame clones here, not all; method: immunoSEQ multiplex PCR. The V and J calls and clone size are taken from that table; D and trimming were inferred from the DNA. This table holds 170,000 or so clones, about four fifths found once. What was sequenced was peripheral blood. The chain combines TRBV20-1 with TRBJ2-5; D is uncertain. The receptor was isolated from a man in his late teens or twenties with active or convalescent COVID-19. CDR3 in amino acids: CSARVSETQYF. CDR3 DNA: TGCAGTGCTAGAGTCTCAGAGACCCAGTACTTC.